Below are 17 T cell receptor beta chains sequenced from a single sample in a study of vaccination and CD4 T cells after COVID-19. The Oncomine TCR Beta short-read assay sequenced DNA from cultured CD4+ T cells. MiXCR was run by TCRdb on the PCR reads, yielding one entry per CDR3 protein. The sample records 20,000 to 25,000 distinct CDR3 sequences, about 35% being singletons. Their target antigens are unknown. The time point: late sampling 161 to 241 days after vaccination in a few convalescent patients. The treatment: roughly 10-day PBMC culture with coronavirus spike peptide pools or control peptides (ViraFEST assay). The sequencing used CD4+ T cells from blood, cultured in vitro, collected about 7 months after SARS-CoV-2 vaccination. These receptors were taken from a human donor who had recovered from COVID-19.

The rearrangement uses TRBV7-9 and TRBJ2-7; 13 nucleotides agree with TRBD2. This CDR3 spans 15 amino acids. Germline-derived CDR1 and CDR2 are SEHNR and FQNEAQ (reference sequence). The V and J ends lost 2 bases and 3 bases, in that order; junction bases with no gene match: 1. The CDR3 loop reads CASSLRLAGGYEQYF. CDR3 in DNA: TGTGCCAGCAGCTTACGACTAGCGGGAGGCTACGAGCAGTACTTC.

The chain recombines TRBV5-1 with TRBJ1-1, with TRBD1 matching 7 bases. The V gene's germline CDR1 is SGHRS and CDR2 YFSETQ. V lost 2 bases to trimming and J lost 7 bases; unmatched junction nucleotides: 2. The length of the CDR3 is 12 residues. The chain's CDR3 is CASSFGDSEAFF. For the CDR3, the DNA is TGCGCCAGCAGCTTTGGGGACAGTGAAGCTTTCTTT.

V and J are TRBV28 and TRBJ2-5; 10 nucleotides match TRBD1. Germline lookup yields CDR1 MDHEN and CDR2 SYDVKM. The ends lost 10 bases at V and 7 bases at J; junction bases unmatched: 9. The CDR3 spans 13 residues. The CDR3 nucleotides read TGTGCCACCACATGGGGACAGGGGAGGACCCAGTACTTC. Amino acids: CATTWGQGRTQYF.

This clonotype was picked up a small number of times. The genes are TRBV7-2 and TRBJ1-5; 7 bases align to TRBD1. Trimming cost V 5 bases and J 1 base; bases outside gene matches: 8. This CDR3 is 16 amino acids long. Germline V gene lookup returns CDR1 SGHTA and CDR2 FQGNSA. The CDR3 DNA reads TGTGCCAGCAGCACTCAGACAGGGAGCAGCAATCAGCCCCAGCATTTT. This codes for CASSTQTGSSNQPQHF.

A few counts support this clonotype. The genes are TRBV6-5 and TRBJ2-6, with unresolved D. Germline assignment: CDR1 MNHEY and CDR2 SVGAGI. Trimming shortened V by 2 bases and J by 3 bases, and 2 bases separated the two germline ends. This CDR3 is built from 13 residues. CDR3 sequence (DNA): TGTGCCAGCAGTTACCGTGGGGCCAACGTCCTGACTTTC. This encodes CASSYRGANVLTF.

A few counts support this clonotype. This chain joins TRBV20-1 and TRBJ2-3, with 7 bases fitting TRBD2. The germline gives CDR1 DFQATT, CDR2 SNEGSKA (reference sequence). The CDR3 totals 16 residues. Losses at the gene ends were 6 bases for V and 2 bases for J; bases not matched to a gene: 14. CDR3 loop: CSARDMASGPTDTQYF. In DNA, the CDR3 is TGCAGTGCCCGCGACATGGCTAGCGGACCCACAGATACGCAGTATTTT.

This clonotype appeared a single time. The chain employs TRBV10-3 and TRBJ2-2; 10 bases are a match to TRBD2. Germline CDR1 and CDR2: ENHRY and SYGVKD. The CDR3 totals 16 residues. V dropped 6 bases and J dropped 6; count of bases not matched to a gene: 10. The CDR3 bases are TGTGCCATCAGCCAAATCCTAGCGGGAGAGCCCGGGGAGCTGTTTTTT. This gives the protein CAISQILAGEPGELFF.

The V call is TRBV10-3, the J call TRBJ2-7, with 8 bases lining up with TRBD2. The CDR3 has 15 amino acids. V was pared by 3 bases and J by 4 bases, with 8 bases of the junction left unmatched. Germline V gene data show CDR1 as ENHRY and CDR2 as SYGVKD. The CDR3 bases are TGTGCCATCAGTGACAGCCGGGAGGGACGATACGAGCAGTACTTC. This encodes CAISDSREGRYEQYF.

The genes are TRBV6-2 or TRBV6-3 and TRBJ2-7; 10 positions match TRBD1. With 5 bases clipped from V and 5 bases from J, the junction kept 9 bases outside the gene matches. CDR1 and CDR2 from the germline V gene are MNHEY and SVGEGT. CDR3 length equals 15 residues. The CDR3 DNA is TGTGCCAGCAGTACTCGAGGGACAGGGGATCACGAGCAGTACTTC. Translated: CASSTRGTGDHEQYF.

The gene calls are TRBV20-1 and TRBJ1-3; the D gene is possibly TRBD1 (5 bases). The V gene's germline CDR1 is DFQATT and CDR2 SNEGSKA (reference sequence). V lost 7 bases to trimming and J lost 8 bases, with 12 bases between them. The CDR3 extends over 11 amino acids. The CDR3 loop reads CSVREADTIYF. The CDR3 DNA sequence: TGCAGTGTCAGGGAGGCGGACACCATATATTTT.

This chain joins TRBV20-1 and TRBJ2-3; 7 bases map to TRBD2. V lost 6 bases and J lost 0; bases outside the gene matches: 6. Germline-derived CDR1 and CDR2 are DFQATT and SNEGSKA (reference sequence). This CDR3 comprises 14 residues. This CDR3 is CSASYSGSTDTQYF. The CDR3 region has the DNA TGCAGTGCGTCTTATAGCGGGAGCACAGATACGCAGTATTTT.

This clonotype was seen more than once but under ten times. The V and J genes are TRBV6-2 or TRBV6-3 and TRBJ2-5; 8 bases are a match to TRBD1. The CDR3 sequence is 14 residues long. Losses at the gene ends were 6 bases for V and 7 bases for J; bases not matched to a gene: 10. The germline V gene encodes CDR1 MNHEY and CDR2 SVGEGT. The DNA for the CDR3 is TGTGCCAGCAGGGGGGGACAGGCCGGAGGGACCCAGTACTTC. Translated: CASRGGQAGGTQYF.

This clonotype was detected only a few times. The rearrangement uses TRBV4-1 and TRBJ1-2; 7 bases are shared with TRBD1. The V segment lost 1 base and the J segment 4 bases; nucleotides outside the gene matches: 6. Per germline, CDR1 MGHRA and CDR2 YSYEKL. The CDR3 runs to 15 residues. The DNA for the CDR3 is TGCGCCAGCAGCCAAGGACAGGGAACCAGCTATGGCTACACCTTC. This codes for CASSQGQGTSYGYTF.

The chain combines TRBV7-2 with TRBJ2-7, with 8 bases identical to TRBD2. Germline V gene sequence: CDR1 SGHTA, CDR2 FQGNSA. The CDR3 has 15 residues. V trimming: 2 bases; J trimming: 3 bases; junction bases outside the gene matches: 6. The CDR3 DNA is TGTGCCAGCAGCTTAACAGCGGGAGTCGGCTACGAGCAGTACTTC. Its translation is CASSLTAGVGYEQYF.

This chain uses TRBV28 with TRBJ1-5; no firm D call. The V end was cut by 6 bases, the J end by 2 bases, with 8 bases between. The CDR3 is 13 amino acids. Germline values: CDR1 MDHEN, CDR2 SYDVKM. The CDR3 is CASSRDGNQPQHF. In nucleotides, the CDR3 is TGTGCCAGCAGCCGTGACGGCAATCAGCCCCAGCATTTT. The full variable domain, its missing parts supplied by reference TRBV28 and TRBJ1-5, is DVKVTQSSRYLVKRTGEKVFLECVQDMDHENMFWYRQDPGLGLRLIYFSYDVKMKEKGDIPEGYSVSREKKERFSLILESASTNQTSMYLCASSRDGNQPQHFGDGTRLSIL.

The rearrangement uses TRBV25-1 and TRBJ1-1; 8 nucleotides line up with TRBD1. The CDR3 totals 14 residues. Germline values: CDR1 MGHDK, CDR2 SYGVNS. With 6 bases clipped from V and 7 bases from J, the junction kept 10 bases outside the gene matches. This chain's CDR3 is CASRRQGRLGEAFF. CDR3 in DNA: TGTGCCAGCAGAAGACAGGGGCGGCTTGGTGAAGCTTTCTTT.

This clonotype was counted between two and nine times. The chain joins TRBV10-3 to TRBJ2-5; weak D call: TRBD1 (5 bases). Germline CDR1 reads ENHRY; CDR2 reads SYGVKD. The CDR3 has 12 amino acids. V gave up 4 bases and J gave up 4 bases, with 7 bases separating them. The CDR3 region is CAISGDRETQYF. CDR3 DNA sequence: TGTGCCATCAGTGGTGACAGAGAGACCCAGTACTTC.